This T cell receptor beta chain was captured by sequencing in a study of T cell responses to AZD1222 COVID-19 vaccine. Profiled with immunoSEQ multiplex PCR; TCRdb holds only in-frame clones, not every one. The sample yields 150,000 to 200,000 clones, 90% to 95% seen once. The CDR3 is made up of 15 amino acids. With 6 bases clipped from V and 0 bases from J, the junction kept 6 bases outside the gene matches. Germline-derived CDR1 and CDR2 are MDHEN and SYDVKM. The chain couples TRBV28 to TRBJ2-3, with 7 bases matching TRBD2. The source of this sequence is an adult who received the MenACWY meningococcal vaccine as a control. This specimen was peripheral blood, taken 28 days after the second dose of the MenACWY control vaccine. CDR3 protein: CASSLSGVSTDTQYF. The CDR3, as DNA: TGTGCCAGCAGCTTGAGCGGGGTGAGCACAGATACGCAGTATTTT.